This TCR beta chain is from a study of shared clonotypes between healthy human individuals. Study-level findings and limits: It was the non-shared clonotypes that had lower generation probabilities than clonotypes shared by all four donors.

To note about this clone: The antigen remains undetermined. The sample holds other DNA sequences that translate to the same CDR3.

It was across several immunoSEQ plates that each subset's genomic DNA was evenly split. The table came from immunoSEQ multiplex PCR; TCRdb's copy has only in-frame clones and leaves some out. The data contain a few million clones, more than 80% of them singletons. This CDR3 comprises 15 residues. The V segment lost 0 bases and the J segment 7 bases; nucleotides outside the gene matches: 6. Germline V CDR1 and CDR2: SGDLS, YYNGEE. This TCR was recovered from a man between 18 and 35 years old in good health. Some clones in this sample may be carry-over from other donors' samples. The chain joins TRBV9 to TRBJ2-1, with 8 nucleotides matching TRBD2. The specimen sequenced was naive CD4+ T cells from PBMCs. Subset: CD45RA+ positively selected. CDR3 DNA sequence: TGTGCCAGCAGCGTAGTTGGGACTAGTGGGAATGAGCAGTTCTTC. Its translation is CASSVVGTSGNEQFF.